Presented here are 16 T cell receptor beta chains from one specimen sequenced in a study of T cell responses to AZD1222 COVID-19 vaccine. Clones were read by immunoSEQ multiplex PCR, and TCRdb kept only the in-frame ones, dropping some. The sample consists of approximately 150,000 clones, 90% to 95% of them appearing once. The sequences come from peripheral blood, collected 28 days after the second AZD1222 dose. The receptors shown here come from an adult who received the AZD1222 COVID-19 vaccine.

The CDR3 loop reads CASSPGLGGAQEKLFF. In DNA, the CDR3 is TGTGCCAGCAGCCCTGGCCTGGGGGGCGCTCAGGAAAAACTGTTTTTT. This chain uses TRBV5-4 with TRBJ1-4; perhaps TRBD1 as D (6 bases). CDR1 and CDR2 from the germline V gene are SGHNT and YYREEE (reference sequence). This CDR3 has 16 residues. V was cut by 4 bases and J by 8 bases, with 21 bases left in between.

The chain couples TRBV10-3 to TRBJ2-7; 7 nucleotides align to TRBD1. Germline lookup yields CDR1 ENHRY and CDR2 SYGVKD. J was trimmed by 4 bases and V by 6 bases; bases with no gene match: 12. The CDR3 is 15 amino acids. The CDR3 nucleotides are TGTGCCATCAGAGACAGGGCTAGAGGGGAGTACGAGCAGTACTTC. This gives the protein CAIRDRARGEYEQYF.

This chain uses TRBV2 with TRBJ2-3; D not resolved. The CDR3 is 13 amino acids. Per germline, CDR1 SNHLY and CDR2 FYNNEI. The CDR3, as DNA: TGTGTCTCCCTAGAATCCGACACAGATACGCAGTATTTT. Translated, it gives CVSLESDTDTQYF.

The rearrangement links TRBV25-1 to TRBJ1-4; perhaps TRBD1 as D (5 bases). CDR1 is MGHDK and CDR2 is SYGVNS in the germline V gene. The V gene lost 5 bases and the J gene lost 8 bases, with 15 bases spanning the gap. This CDR3 has 14 residues. In DNA, the CDR3 is TGTGCCAGCAGTATTAACGGGGCGGGCGAAAAACTGTTTTTT. Its translation: CASSINGAGEKLFF.

This clone was seen just once. For the CDR3, the DNA is TGCGCCAGCAGCCAAGCTACCGGGGGGGTGAATGAAAAACTGTTTTTT. It specifies CASSQATGGVNEKLFF. The chain combines TRBV4-3 with TRBJ1-4; a weak D match, TRBD1 (5 bases). With 1 base removed from V and 5 bases from J, the gap between germline ends came to 14 bases. The germline gives CDR1 LGHNA, CDR2 YSLEER. This CDR3 has 16 amino acids.

The genes are TRBV4-1 and TRBJ2-3, with TRBD1 as a possible D gene (6 bases). Germline V gene data show CDR1 as MGHRA and CDR2 as YSYEKL. Deletions cut 1 base from V and 2 bases from J, with 10 bases between. CDR3 length: 15 residues. This CDR3 is CASSQVGTSTDTQYF. The CDR3 DNA is TGCGCCAGCAGCCAAGTGGGGACATCCACAGATACGCAGTATTTT.

This chain connects TRBV10-3 to TRBJ1-1; the D is unclear. The CDR3 loop spans 17 amino acids. V was cut by 0 bases and J by 5 bases, with 19 bases left in between. Germline CDR1 ENHRY, CDR2 SYGVKD. The CDR3 loop reads CAISESTLWSGGTEAFF. CDR3 nucleotide sequence: TGTGCCATCAGTGAGTCGACTTTATGGTCTGGAGGGACTGAAGCTTTCTTT.

V and J are TRBV6-6 and TRBJ2-2, with 14 bases identical to TRBD2. With V trimmed by 5 bases and J by 0 bases, 8 bases remained unmatched. Germline CDR1 is MNHNY and CDR2 is SVGAGI (reference sequence). The CDR3 is made up of 19 amino acids. CDR3: CASSPVGLAGAPNTGELFF. Written as DNA, the CDR3 is TGTGCCAGCAGTCCCGTGGGACTAGCGGGGGCGCCGAACACCGGGGAGCTGTTTTTT.

This clone was detected once. The chain joins TRBV28 to TRBJ2-5, with 10 bases aligning to TRBD2. The CDR3 is 17 residues long. With V trimmed by 5 bases and J by 5 bases, 14 bases remained unmatched. Germline V gene data show CDR1 as MDHEN and CDR2 as SYDVKM. The CDR3 region is CASSQGLATLRGETQYF. The CDR3 nucleotides read TGTGCCAGCAGTCAGGGACTAGCGACTCTTCGGGGTGAGACCCAGTACTTC.

The V call is TRBV9, the J call TRBJ2-7, with D perhaps matching TRBD1 (6 bases). Trimming shortened V by 0 bases and J by 2 bases, and 12 bases separated the two germline ends. Germline assignment: CDR1 SGDLS and CDR2 YYNGEE. CDR3 length: 15 amino acids. DNA of the CDR3: TGTGCCAGCAGCGTAGATGAGGGGGTCGCCTACGAGCAGTACTTC. It translates to CASSVDEGVAYEQYF.

The V and J genes are TRBV6-2 or TRBV6-3 and TRBJ1-6; D is uncertain. The V gene lost 6 bases and the J gene lost 4 bases, with 19 bases spanning the gap. The germline V gene encodes CDR1 MNHEY and CDR2 SVGEGT. The CDR3 totals 17 residues. The CDR3 coding sequence is TGTGCCAGCAGCCCTGCCGGGGAGGGAACTTATAATTCACCCCTCCACTTT. Its protein product is CASSPAGEGTYNSPLHF.

The J gene is TRBJ1-1, the V gene TRBV7-2, with a possible D match to TRBD1 (6 bases). The CDR3 length is 16 residues. The V end was cut by 1 base, the J end by 1 base, with 13 bases between. Germline values: CDR1 SGHTA, CDR2 FQGNSA. The CDR3 reads CASSLGGRLRNTEAFF. In nucleotides, the CDR3 is TGTGCCAGCAGCTTAGGGGGGCGGCTCAGGAACACTGAAGCTTTCTTT.

The chain links TRBV24-1 to TRBJ2-3; D unclear. Germline V gives CDR1 KGHDR, CDR2 SFDVKD. Trimming took off 9 bases at V and 0 bases at J, with 3 bases between the two ends. CDR3 length: 11 amino acids. This chain's CDR3 is CATASTDTQYF. CDR3 DNA: TGTGCCACCGCGAGCACAGATACGCAGTATTTT.

This clone came up once. J is TRBJ2-7 and V is TRBV4-2; D remains unclear. V gave up 0 bases and J gave up 12 bases, with 15 bases separating them. The CDR3 has 13 residues. Germline V CDR1 and CDR2: LGHNA, YNFKEQ. CDR3 sequence: CASSQDLTTLMYF. The CDR3 DNA is TGTGCCAGCAGCCAAGATCTGACGACGTTGATGTACTTC.

V gene TRBV19 combines with J gene TRBJ1-6; 8 positions match TRBD1. Germline V gives CDR1 LNHDA, CDR2 SQIVND (reference sequence). V shed 3 bases and J 8 bases; nucleotides not matched to a gene: 6. The CDR3 runs 15 residues. CDR3 sequence: CASSIVGTGDSPLHF. In DNA, the CDR3 is TGTGCCAGTAGTATTGTTGGGACAGGCGATTCACCCCTCCACTTT.

This rearrangement joins TRBV7-3 to TRBJ2-2, with 10 bases lining up with TRBD1. Germline V gene sequence: CDR1 SGHTA, CDR2 FQGTGA. CDR3 length: 16 residues. J was trimmed by 6 bases and V by 1 base; bases with no gene match: 5. The CDR3 loop is CASSLMGTGASGELFF. The DNA of the CDR3 is TGTGCCAGCAGCTTAATGGGGACAGGGGCGTCCGGGGAGCTGTTTTTT.